A selection of T cell receptor beta chains follows, all from one sample in a study of shared clonotypes between healthy human individuals. Data came from immunoSEQ multiplex PCR; TCRdb stores just in-frame clones and leaves some out. The table shows some 1.4 million clones, with approximately 96% occurring only once. What was sequenced was naive CD4+ T cells sorted from blood. The receptor set was obtained from a young man in good health. The CDR3 runs from the conserved cysteine through the conserved F or W.

V gene: TRBV29-1; J gene: TRBJ2-1; CDR3 protein: CSVQIADNEQFF
V gene: TRBV29-1; J gene: TRBJ2-5; CDR3 protein: CSVPWGETQYF
V gene: TRBV5-1; J gene: TRBJ2-5; CDR3 protein: CASSNPRGQGAVVETQYF
V gene: TRBV6-6; J gene: TRBJ2-7; CDR3 protein: CASSYFASAHTYEQYF
V gene: TRBV6-1; J gene: TRBJ2-2; CDR3 protein: CASSDIVGRNTGELFF
V gene: TRBV7-2; J gene: TRBJ1-5; CDR3 protein: CASSPDDFRNQPQHF
V gene: TRBV7-3; J gene: TRBJ2-1; CDR3 protein: CASSTDSYYNEQFF
V gene: TRBV11-3; J gene: TRBJ2-7; CDR3 protein: CASSPGTGTDATYEQYF
V gene: TRBV28; J gene: TRBJ2-1; CDR3 protein: CATLSTYNEQFF
V gene: TRBV28; J gene: TRBJ1-2; CDR3 protein: CASSSRVPYGYTF
V gene: TRBV5-1; J gene: TRBJ2-7; CDR3 protein: CASSSLTYEQYF
V gene: TRBV28; J gene: TRBJ1-5; CDR3 protein: CASSKTGVGSNQPQHF
V gene: TRBV18; J gene: TRBJ1-1; CDR3 protein: CASSPGKGLRRNTEAFF
V gene: TRBV18; J gene: TRBJ2-2; CDR3 protein: CASSSFLPGTSGSGETGELFF
V gene: TRBV5-4; J gene: TRBJ1-5; CDR3 protein: CAWSRTGGNQPQHF
V gene: TRBV2; J gene: TRBJ1-1; CDR3 protein: CASSRAGEAFF
V gene: TRBV5-1; J gene: TRBJ1-1; CDR3 protein: CASSSDGGPKAFF
V gene: TRBV4-3; J gene: TRBJ2-7; CDR3 protein: CASSQDVAYEQYF
V gene: TRBV5-5; J gene: TRBJ1-2; CDR3 protein: CASSLGAGRHYGYTF
V gene: TRBV7-6; J gene: TRBJ2-3; CDR3 protein: CASTASGLTDTQYF
V gene: TRBV5-4; J gene: TRBJ2-1; CDR3 protein: CASSQGTSGNEQFF
V gene: TRBV28; J gene: TRBJ2-7; CDR3 protein: CASSLSPPESYEQYF
V gene: TRBV7-2; J gene: TRBJ2-1; CDR3 protein: CASSLGDSNNKQFF
V gene: TRBV30; J gene: TRBJ2-3; CDR3 protein: CAWSTGGLGTQYF
V gene: TRBV7-9; J gene: TRBJ2-1; CDR3 protein: CASSLAGTPVGEQFF
V gene: TRBV7-9; J gene: TRBJ1-2; CDR3 protein: CASSLEVGTAKTF
V gene: TRBV9; J gene: TRBJ1-1; CDR3 protein: CASSETGGVNTEAFF
V gene: TRBV9; J gene: TRBJ1-2; CDR3 protein: CASSESTGGALDYGYTF
V gene: TRBV19; J gene: TRBJ1-2; CDR3 protein: CASSNPGRTGYGYTF
V gene: TRBV7-2; J gene: TRBJ2-7; CDR3 protein: CASSKLQGYEQYF
V gene: TRBV18; J gene: TRBJ1-1; CDR3 protein: CASSSLTGGGNTEAFF
V gene: TRBV5-1; J gene: TRBJ2-1; CDR3 protein: CASSLLGLGQGDNEQFF
V gene: TRBV20-1; J gene: TRBJ1-1; CDR3 protein: CSARDPNEAFF
V gene: TRBV5-1; J gene: TRBJ1-1; CDR3 protein: CASSLRTGLGTEAFF
V gene: TRBV9; J gene: TRBJ2-7; CDR3 protein: CASSPGPGTGGYEQYF
V gene: TRBV9; J gene: TRBJ2-7; CDR3 protein: CASSAGQGLTYEQYF
V gene: TRBV5-1; J gene: TRBJ2-5; CDR3 protein: CASSLAWETQYF
V gene: TRBV5-5; J gene: TRBJ2-7; CDR3 protein: CASSPRPGTSYEQYF
V gene: TRBV6-5; J gene: TRBJ1-4; CDR3 protein: CASSYNSRREEKLFF
V gene: TRBV27; J gene: TRBJ2-7; CDR3 protein: CASSTFPMGSGEQYF
V gene: TRBV10-2; J gene: TRBJ2-3; CDR3 protein: CASSGQAHSTDTQYF
V gene: TRBV10-3; J gene: TRBJ2-5; CDR3 protein: CAIGGRGETQYF
V gene: TRBV2; J gene: TRBJ2-5; CDR3 protein: CASREWSTATFQETQYF
V gene: TRBV7-2; J gene: TRBJ1-2; CDR3 protein: CASSETGDYGYTF
V gene: TRBV19; J gene: TRBJ1-5; CDR3 protein: CASSTTGAYQPQHF
V gene: TRBV10-1; J gene: TRBJ2-5; CDR3 protein: CASSDGSGRGETQYF
V gene: TRBV7-6; J gene: TRBJ2-2; CDR3 protein: CASSLAVTPNTGELFF
V gene: TRBV9; J gene: TRBJ2-3; CDR3 protein: CASSVGSSGSTDTQYF
V gene: TRBV18; J gene: TRBJ2-7; CDR3 protein: CASSPTGGAYEQYF
V gene: TRBV29-1; J gene: TRBJ1-1; CDR3 protein: CSVGGSGTEAFF
V gene: TRBV2; J gene: TRBJ1-1; CDR3 protein: CASSQYDIPNTEAFF
V gene: TRBV28; J gene: TRBJ2-3; CDR3 protein: CASTRTGSTDTQYF
V gene: TRBV6-6; J gene: TRBJ1-1; CDR3 protein: CASSYSMGDAFF
V gene: TRBV6-1; J gene: TRBJ1-1; CDR3 protein: CASSPDGRGTEAFF
V gene: TRBV11-2; J gene: TRBJ2-1; CDR3 protein: CASSSQGLNSYNEQFF
V gene: TRBV9; J gene: TRBJ2-1; CDR3 protein: CASSVGGRNVYNEQFF
V gene: TRBV28; J gene: TRBJ1-3; CDR3 protein: CASSFRGGPPGNTIYF